These 19 T cell receptor beta chains were sequenced from one sample in a study of T cell responses to AZD1222 COVID-19 vaccine. Using immunoSEQ multiplex PCR, the repertoire was profiled, and TCRdb retains in-frame clones only, with some absent. The table records 140,000 or so clones, under 95% of them present only once. This specimen was peripheral blood, taken on day 0 of AZD1222 vaccination. These receptors were collected from an adult in good health.

The genes are TRBV7-3 and TRBJ2-2, with 9 bases that match TRBD1. Germline trimming cut 3 bases from V and 4 bases from J; bases unmatched to any gene: 6. Germline CDR1 and CDR2: SGHTA and FQGTGA. The CDR3 runs 16 residues. The CDR3 DNA follows: TGTGCCAGCAGCTTGAGGACAGGGGCGAGCACCGGGGAGCTGTTTTTT. Its protein is CASSLRTGASTGELFF.

This chain links TRBV11-2 with TRBJ1-2; TRBD1 is a possible D gene (6 bases). The V gene lost 3 bases and the J gene lost 6 bases, with 8 bases spanning the gap. Germline V gene lookup returns CDR1 SGHAT and CDR2 FQNNGV. This CDR3 is 12 amino acids long. The CDR3 nucleotides are TGTGCCAGCAGCTTCAGGGGCGATGGCTACACCTTC. Translation: CASSFRGDGYTF.

This chain joins TRBV7-2 and TRBJ2-1, with D unresolved. V was trimmed by 2 bases and J by 10 bases, leaving 12 bases between them. Germline CDR1 reads SGHTA; CDR2 reads FQGNSA. CDR3 size: 13 residues. CDR3: CASSLWPPREQFF. The CDR3 bases are TGTGCCAGCAGCTTATGGCCCCCAAGGGAGCAGTTCTTC. Using reference TRBV7-2 and TRBJ2-1 for the parts outside the CDR3, the full variable domain is GAGVSQSPSNKVTEKGKDVELRCDPISGHTALYWYRQSLGQGLEFLIYFQGNSAPDKSGLPSDRFSAERTGGSVSTLTIQRTQQEDSAVYLCASSLWPPREQFFGPGTRLTVL.

The V and J genes are TRBV30 and TRBJ1-5; weak D call: TRBD1 (5 bases). The CDR3 length is 13 residues. Trimming took off 0 bases at V and 6 bases at J, with 9 bases between the two ends. The V gene's germline CDR1 is GTSNPN and CDR2 SVGIG (reference sequence). Here the CDR3 DNA reads TGTGCCTGGAGTGTCGGCAGGGTTCAGCCCCAGCATTTT. Its translation is CAWSVGRVQPQHF.

This chain uses TRBV4-1 with TRBJ1-2; D perhaps matches TRBD1 (5 bases). V was shortened by 4 bases and J by 7 bases, with 16 bases between the two germline ends. Per the germline V gene, CDR1 is MGHRA and CDR2 is YSYEKL. The CDR3 runs to 14 residues. CDR3 loop: CASSPNRAGSGYTF. CDR3 nucleotides: TGCGCCAGCAGCCCAAACCGAGCAGGGTCTGGCTACACCTTC.

The rearrangement uses TRBV12-3 or TRBV12-4 and TRBJ1-2; the D gene is possibly TRBD1 (6 bases). CDR3 length: 13 amino acids. V dropped 6 bases and J dropped 7 bases, with 15 bases sitting between them. The CDR3 bases are TGTGCCAGCAGCCCTTTGGGGGCGGGTGGCTACACCTTC. It encodes CASSPLGAGGYTF.

V and J are TRBV5-1 and TRBJ1-2; D unresolved. There are 12 residues in the CDR3. Trimming took 4 bases from V and 8 from J, leaving 12 bases between them. Germline V gene lookup returns CDR1 SGHRS and CDR2 YFSETQ. CDR3 in amino acids: CASSVLNEGYTF. The CDR3 bases are TGCGCCAGCAGCGTCCTCAACGAGGGCTACACCTTC.

The chain joins TRBV2 to TRBJ1-5; D is perhaps TRBD1 (5 bases). The CDR3 length is 14 residues. V gave up 6 bases and J gave up 6 bases, with 15 bases separating them. Germline CDR1 reads SNHLY; CDR2 reads FYNNEI. The chain's CDR3 is CASSAGRVIQPQHF. DNA of the CDR3: TGTGCCAGCAGCGCAGGGAGGGTCATTCAGCCCCAGCATTTT. Using reference TRBV2 and TRBJ1-5 for the parts outside the CDR3, the full variable domain is EPEVTQTPSHQVTQMGQEVILRCVPISNHLYFYWYRQILGQKVEFLVSFYNNEISEKSEIFDDQFSVERPDGSNFTLKIRSTKLEDSAMYFCASSAGRVIQPQHFGDGTRLSIL.

J is TRBJ2-7 and V is TRBV4-3; 11 bases fit TRBD1. V was pared by 0 bases and J by 3 bases, with 4 bases of the junction left unmatched. Germline CDR1 reads LGHNA; CDR2 reads YSLEER. The CDR3 has 16 amino acids. This CDR3 is CASSQDHGTGGYEQYF. Written as DNA, the CDR3 is TGCGCCAGCAGCCAAGACCACGGGACAGGGGGCTACGAGCAGTACTTC.

The genes are TRBV5-7 and TRBJ2-5; TRBD1 is a possible D gene (6 bases). TRBV5-7 qualifies as an ORF whose function is uncertain. V lost 5 bases and J 7 bases, leaving 15 bases between the germline ends. The length of the CDR3 is 13 residues. The DNA of the CDR3 is TGTGCCAGCAGGTATACAGGGAACGGGACCCAGTACTTC. It yields the protein CASRYTGNGTQYF.

This clone has just one count. This chain uses TRBV4-3 with TRBJ2-1, with 8 positions matching TRBD1. Germline CDR1 and CDR2: LGHNA and YSLEER. V trimming: 5 bases; J trimming: 9 bases; junction bases outside the gene matches: 9. The CDR3 sequence is 14 residues long. The CDR3 loop is CASSETGGSGEQFF. The CDR3 DNA reads TGCGCCAGCAGCGAAACAGGGGGGAGTGGTGAGCAGTTCTTC.

This sequence joins TRBV28 and TRBJ2-7, with 9 bases matching TRBD1. CDR1 and CDR2 (germline): MDHEN, SYDVKM. The CDR3 spans 14 residues. The trim removed 5 bases at V and 5 bases at J, leaving 7 bases unmatched. CDR3 sequence (DNA): TGTGCCAGCAGTCCCGGGGACAGGGACCACGAGCAGTACTTC. Translated, it gives CASSPGDRDHEQYF.

This CDR3 is CASSPWAGAFMPEQYF. For the CDR3, the DNA is TGTGCCAGCTCACCATGGGCAGGGGCATTTATGCCCGAGCAGTACTTC. The gene calls are TRBV18 and TRBJ2-7; maybe TRBD1 (6 bases). The CDR3 covers 16 residues. The V gene's germline CDR1 is KGHSH and CDR2 LQKENI. Trimming stripped 2 bases from V and 6 bases from J, with 20 bases between.

This clone was detected once. The CDR3 bases are TGCGCCAGCAGCCAAGTATCGGATGGACGGATTTATGGCTACACCTTC. This translates into CASSQVSDGRIYGYTF. The chain uses TRBV4-1 and TRBJ1-2, with D unclear. The ends were cut back, 1 base at V and 5 bases at J, with 17 bases in the middle. Germline V lookup: CDR1 MGHRA, CDR2 YSYEKL. CDR3 length: 16 residues.

This clone was seen just once. The rearrangement links TRBV7-6 to TRBJ2-7; perhaps TRBD1 as D (6 bases). Trimming removed 5 bases from V and 3 bases from J, with 11 bases in between. Germline V gene sequence: CDR1 SGHVS, CDR2 FNYEAQ. The CDR3 totals 13 residues. The chain's CDR3 is CASSPLQGYEQYF. DNA for the CDR3: TGTGCCAGCAGCCCCCTACAGGGCTACGAGCAGTACTTC.

This clone was found once. The chain joins TRBV2 to TRBJ1-6; 12 nucleotides align to TRBD1. Germline trimming cut 7 bases from V and 13 bases from J; bases unmatched to any gene: 11. The CDR3 runs to 15 residues. Germline V gene data show CDR1 as SNHLY and CDR2 as FYNNEI. The CDR3, as DNA: TGTGCCAGCAATCCTTTCCCGGGACAGGGGGCTCCCCTCCACTTT. It is translated as CASNPFPGQGAPLHF. Using reference TRBV2 and TRBJ1-6 for the parts outside the CDR3, the full variable domain is EPEVTQTPSHQVTQMGQEVILRCVPISNHLYFYWYRQILGQKVEFLVSFYNNEISEKSEIFDDQFSVERPDGSNFTLKIRSTKLEDSAMYFCASNPFPGQGAPLHFGNGTRLTVT.

The chain couples TRBV2 to TRBJ2-5; no clear D gene. Looked up from germline, CDR1 is SNHLY and CDR2 is FYNNEI. Deletions cut 3 bases from V and 4 bases from J, with 9 bases between. The length of the CDR3 is 13 residues. DNA for the CDR3: TGTGCCAGCAGTGACTGGTCACCAGAGACCCAGTACTTC. Translating gives CASSDWSPETQYF.

This sequence joins TRBV19 and TRBJ1-2, with 9 bases aligning to TRBD1. J gave up 0 bases and V 5 bases, and 7 bases lay outside the gene matches. Germline V gene data show CDR1 as LNHDA and CDR2 as SQIVND (reference sequence). This CDR3 has 16 amino acids. CDR3 DNA sequence: TGTGCCAGTAGTCGGGACAGGGTTAGTTCTAACTATGGCTACACCTTC. Translated: CASSRDRVSSNYGYTF.

The V call is TRBV7-3, the J call TRBJ2-3; 16 nucleotides match TRBD2. The CDR3 contains 18 residues. V lost 4 bases, J lost 1 base, and 5 bases stayed unmatched. Germline V lookup: CDR1 SGHTA, CDR2 FQGTGA. The CDR3 DNA sequence: TGTGCCAGCAGCTCGGGACTAGCGGGGGGGCCCGGCACAGATACGCAGTATTTT. Protein product: CASSSGLAGGPGTDTQYF. Looking up the rest from reference TRBV7-3 and TRBJ2-3 gives the full variable domain: GAGVSQTPSNKVTEKGKYVELRCDPISGHTALYWYRQSLGQGPEFLIYFQGTGAADDSGLPNDRFFAVRPEGSVSTLKIQRTERGDSAVYLCASSSGLAGGPGTDTQYFGPGTRLTVL.